Listed below are T cell receptor beta chains from one sample, sequenced in a study of PD-1 blockade in classical Hodgkin lymphoma. Assay used: immunoSEQ multiplex PCR; TCRdb lists only in-frame clones, some missing. The sample lists about 12,000 clones, more than 60% occurring once. The material was CD4+ T cells from blood, obtained at baseline. These receptors were collected from a human donor with classical Hodgkin lymphoma. Each CDR3 is given with its conserved first and last residue. A D gene is named only where the DNA matches it firmly. A row's size may be missing; if present it is once, few, many or a size class.

TRBV4-1	TRBD2	TRBJ2-1	-	CASSQDALADDEQFF	TGCGCCAGCAGCCAAGATGCACTAGCGGACGATGAGCAGTTCTTC
TRBV5-3	TRBD2	TRBJ2-3	once	CARSFGFSWTRPVFANTDTQYF	TGTGCCAGAAGCTTTGGTTTCTCATGGACTAGACCAGTGTTTGCTAACACAGATACGCAGTATTTT
TRBV6-4	-	TRBJ1-1	-	CASRSGRDTEAFF	TGTGCCAGCAGATCCGGACGGGACACTGAAGCTTTCTTT
TRBV18	TRBD1	TRBJ2-7	-	CASSPPGGRLYEQYF	TGTGCCAGCTCACCACCAGGGGGCCGACTCTACGAGCAGTACTTC
TRBV13	TRBD2	TRBJ2-5	-	CASSSVGLAGTQETQYF	TGTGCCAGCAGCTCCGTCGGACTAGCGGGGACACAAGAGACCCAGTACTTC
TRBV14	-	TRBJ2-2	-	CASSQRGQGGELFF	TGTGCCAGCAGCCAAAGAGGGCAGGGCGGGGAGCTGTTTTTT
TRBV27	TRBD1	TRBJ1-5	-	CASSSQGRGWPQHF	TGTGCCAGCAGTTCACAGGGGAGGGGGTGGCCCCAGCATTTT
TRBV7-6	TRBD2	TRBJ2-3	-	CASSPGLAGSTDTQYF	TGTGCCAGCAGCCCAGGACTAGCGGGGAGCACAGATACGCAGTATTTT
TRBV28	TRBD1	TRBJ1-2	few	CASIPGDRGYGYTF	TGTGCCAGCATCCCAGGGGACAGGGGCTATGGCTACACCTTC
TRBV6-1	-	TRBJ1-4	-	CASSPEGVKLFF	TGTGCCAGCTCCCCTGAGGGGGTAAAACTGTTTTTT
TRBV4-3	TRBD2	TRBJ2-3	-	CASSQDMKTSGGAEDTQYF	TGCGCCAGCAGCCAAGATATGAAGACTAGCGGGGGGGCGGAAGATACGCAGTATTTT
TRBV2	-	TRBJ1-5	-	CASSEGTLSNQPQHF	TGTGCCAGCAGTGAAGGGACACTTAGCAATCAGCCCCAGCATTTT
TRBV9	-	TRBJ2-5	-	CASSVAGRGIETQYF	TGTGCCAGCAGCGTAGCGGGCAGGGGAATAGAGACCCAGTACTTC
TRBV7-2	-	TRBJ1-6	-	CASSFTSDNSPLHF	TGTGCCAGCAGCTTCACAAGCGATAATTCACCCCTCCACTTT
TRBV28	TRBD2	TRBJ2-3	-	CASKLAGLVDTQYF	TGTGCCAGCAAACTAGCGGGGCTAGTAGATACGCAGTATTTT
TRBV6-5	-	TRBJ1-5	few	CASSSTGASNQPQHF	TGTGCCAGCAGTAGCACCGGGGCTAGCAATCAGCCCCAGCATTTT
TRBV4-3	-	TRBJ2-1	-	CASSQDSGSYNEQFF	TGCGCCAGCAGCCAAGACTCAGGGTCCTACAATGAGCAGTTCTTC
TRBV7-2	-	TRBJ1-4	-	CASGVFNEKLFF	TGTGCCTCGGGAGTCTTTAATGAAAAACTGTTTTTT
TRBV5-1	TRBD1	TRBJ2-1	-	CASSDRGQGNEQFF	TGCGCCAGCAGCGACAGGGGGCAAGGGAATGAGCAGTTCTTC
TRBV7-9	TRBD1	TRBJ2-1	-	CASSLGGQRDNEQFF	TGTGCCAGCAGCTTAGGGGGACAGCGAGACAATGAGCAGTTCTTC
TRBV7-3	-	TRBJ2-3	-	CASSRGLSVTDTQYF	TGTGCCAGCAGCCGGGGGCTTAGTGTCACAGATACGCAGTATTTT
TRBV2	-	TRBJ2-3	-	CASSEGVPSTDTQYF	TGTGCCAGCAGTGAGGGGGTGCCTAGCACAGATACGCAGTATTTT
TRBV5-1	TRBD2	TRBJ2-3	once	CASSLGSGLAGGSTDTQYF	TGCGCCAGCAGCTTGGGATCTGGACTAGCGGGGGGGAGCACAGATACGCAGTATTTT
TRBV7-2	-	TRBJ2-3	-	CASSQRADTQYF	TGTGCCAGCAGCCAACGCGCAGATACGCAGTATTTT
TRBV5-4	TRBD1	TRBJ1-2	-	CASSRGRPAQYGYTF	TGTGCCAGCAGCAGGGGGCGCCCCGCGCAATATGGCTACACCTTC
TRBV27	TRBD2	TRBJ2-7	-	CASARGVVVPYEQYF	TGTGCCAGCGCACGGGGGGTCGTCGTTCCGTACGAGCAGTACTTC